Here is one TCR beta chain with its context. Its antigen is undetermined. The repertoire was sequenced with immunoSEQ multiplex PCR; TCRdb's copy has only in-frame clones and lacks some. The sample shows hundreds of thousands of clones, about 92% of them seen only once. The data were taken from a study of T cell responses to AZD1222 COVID-19 vaccine. Study-level results: Reportedly, nearly half the spike-specific TCRs target unmutated variant regions. Once two AZD1222 doses were given, Spike-specific TCR breadth and depth went up. Seropositive status at baseline applied to only a handful of AZD1222 recipients.

The receptor comes from an adult in good health. The specimen comprised peripheral blood, sampled on day 0 of MenACWY control vaccination.

The CDR3 sequence is CASRPGGGGSGNTIYF. The CDR3 DNA sequence: TGCGCCAGCCGCCCAGGGGGCGGTGGATCTGGAAACACCATATATTTT. This sequence joins TRBV5-1 and TRBJ1-3; 8 positions agree with TRBD1. V lost 7 bases to trimming and J lost 1 base; unmatched junction nucleotides: 10. Germline V gene data show CDR1 as SGHRS and CDR2 as YFSETQ. The CDR3 has 16 residues.